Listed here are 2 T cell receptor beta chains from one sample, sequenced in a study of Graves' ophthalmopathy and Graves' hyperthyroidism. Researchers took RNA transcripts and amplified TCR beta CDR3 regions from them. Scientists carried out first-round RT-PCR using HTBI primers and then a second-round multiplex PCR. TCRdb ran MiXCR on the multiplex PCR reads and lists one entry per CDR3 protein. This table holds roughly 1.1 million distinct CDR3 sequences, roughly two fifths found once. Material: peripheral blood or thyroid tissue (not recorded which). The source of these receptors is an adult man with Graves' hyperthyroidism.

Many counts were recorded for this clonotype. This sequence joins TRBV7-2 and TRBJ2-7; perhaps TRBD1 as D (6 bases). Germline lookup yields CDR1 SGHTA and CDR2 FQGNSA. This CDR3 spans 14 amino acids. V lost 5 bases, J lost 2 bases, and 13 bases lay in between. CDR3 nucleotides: TGTGCCAGCAGCACCCAACAGGGCCCCTACGAGCAGTACTTC. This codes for CASSTQQGPYEQYF. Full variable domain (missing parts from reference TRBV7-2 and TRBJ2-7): GAGVSQSPSNKVTEKGKDVELRCDPISGHTALYWYRQSLGQGLEFLIYFQGNSAPDKSGLPSDRFSAERTGGSVSTLTIQRTQQEDSAVYLCASSTQQGPYEQYFGPGTRLTVT.

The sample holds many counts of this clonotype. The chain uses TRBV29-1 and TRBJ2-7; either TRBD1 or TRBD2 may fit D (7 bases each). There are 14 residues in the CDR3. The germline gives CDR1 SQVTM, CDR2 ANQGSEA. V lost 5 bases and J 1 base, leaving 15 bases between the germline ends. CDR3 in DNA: TGCAGCGTTCTGGCAGGGGGGGGGTCCTACGAGCAGTACTTC. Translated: CSVLAGGGSYEQYF.